Listed here are 25 T cell receptor beta chains from one sample, sequenced in a study of blood T cells in healthy people across ages. For the second PCR, which ran for 7 to 11 cycles, a sample-barcoded 5' primer and a J-beta primer mix were used. TCRdb reprocessed the 5' RACE reads via MiXCR and lists one record per CDR3 protein. The repertoire includes 650,000 or so distinct CDR3 sequences, approximately 52% of them detected once, and roughly 14% sits in the top ten. What was sequenced was blood. Receptors originate from a woman older than 75 in good health.

This clonotype came up a few times. The chain employs TRBV15 and TRBJ2-1; the match to TRBD2 covers 8 bases. The CDR3 length is 19 residues. CDR1 is LNHNV and CDR2 is YYDKDF in the germline V gene (reference sequence). After removal of 0 bases from V and 0 bases from J, the junction contained 10 bases not matched to a gene. The CDR3 DNA reads TGTGCCACCAGCAGAGAGACGGGAGGGGCTTTTAGCTCCTACAATGAGCAGTTCTTC. It specifies CATSRETGGAFSSYNEQFF.

This sequence joins TRBV6-6 and TRBJ2-5; TRBD2 aligns across 13 bases. Germline values: CDR1 MNHNY, CDR2 SVGAGI (reference sequence). CDR3 length: 17 residues. V shed 6 bases, J shed 2 bases, and the junction held 9 bases outside the gene matches. The CDR3: CASRPLGLAGEQETQYF. CDR3 DNA sequence: TGTGCCAGCAGGCCACTCGGACTAGCGGGGGAACAAGAGACCCAGTACTTC.

The V and J genes are TRBV6-1 and TRBJ2-1; maybe TRBD1 (6 bases). Germline V gene lookup returns CDR1 MNHNS and CDR2 SASEGT. Trimming cost V 3 bases and J 4 bases, with 13 bases left between them. CDR3 length: 15 residues. The CDR3 bases are TGTGCCAGCAGTGAGAAGGACAGCTTATACAATGAGCAGTTCTTC. Translated, it gives CASSEKDSLYNEQFF.

This clonotype was detected ten times or more. The chain combines TRBV5-1 with TRBJ2-3; D is unresolved. The CDR3 runs to 15 residues. V shed 5 bases and J shed 4 bases, with 17 bases lying between them. Germline values: CDR1 SGHRS, CDR2 YFSETQ. This CDR3 is CASSPVDPRADTQYF. The CDR3 DNA follows: TGCGCCAGCAGTCCGGTCGATCCCCGCGCAGATACGCAGTATTTT.

This clonotype was seen repeatedly, ten times or more. V gene TRBV12-3 or TRBV12-4 combines with J gene TRBJ2-1; the match to TRBD1 covers 11 bases. V lost 7 bases and J lost 7; bases outside the gene matches: 6. The CDR3 extends over 14 amino acids. CDR3 loop: CASNGQGALNEQFF. CDR3 nucleotides: TGTGCCAGCAATGGACAGGGGGCATTGAATGAGCAGTTCTTC.

A note on this clonotype: With a much larger clone just one base away, this may be a read error. J is TRBJ2-1 and V is TRBV20-1, with 8 nucleotides matching TRBD2. The CDR3 consists of 15 residues. The germline CDR1 and CDR2 sequences are DFQATT and SNEGSKA (reference sequence). CDR3 loop: CSARHPGLGFSERFF. In nucleotides, the CDR3 is TGCAGTGCCCGACATCCGGGACTAGGATTTAGTGAGCGGTTCTTC.

The chain carries TRBV24-1 and TRBJ2-5, with D maybe TRBD1 (6 bases). V was clipped by 4 bases and J by 8 bases, with 13 bases between them. The CDR3 contains 13 residues. The V gene's germline CDR1 is KGHDR and CDR2 SFDVKD. CDR3 region: CATSDSGHPTQYF. Here the CDR3 DNA reads TGTGCCACCAGTGACTCGGGACACCCTACCCAGTACTTC.

The V call is TRBV5-5, the J call TRBJ2-5; D not certain. The end of the DNA fits TRBJ2-1 better, so the J call may be wrong. The CDR3 spans 14 residues. CDR1 and CDR2 (germline): SGHKS, YYEKEE (reference sequence). CDR3 sequence reads: CASSLDSLQETQFF. For the CDR3, the DNA is TGTGCCAGCAGCTTGGACAGCCTCCAAGAGACCCAGTTCTTC.

The J gene is TRBJ2-7, the V gene TRBV2, with 9 bases that match TRBD2. This CDR3 has 14 amino acids. The J segment lost 6 bases and the V segment lost 5 bases, leaving 8 bases of the junction unmatched. Germline values: CDR1 SNHLY, CDR2 FYNNEI. CDR3 sequence (DNA): TGTGCCAGCAGTTTGGGACTAGCCGAGGCCGAGCAGTACTTC. Amino acids: CASSLGLAEAEQYF.

This clonotype was detected a few times. The CDR3 nucleotides are TGTGCCTGGTCCCCGGGCCCATGGGGTCAGCCCCAGCATTTT. Its protein is CAWSPGPWGQPQHF. The V call is TRBV30, the J call TRBJ1-5; the D is unclear. The CDR3 sequence is 14 residues long. Germline V gives CDR1 GTSNPN, CDR2 SVGIG (reference sequence). V dropped 5 bases and J dropped 6 bases, with 17 bases sitting between them.

This CDR3 reads CSAEDRGSYEQYF. In nucleotides, the CDR3 is TGCAGTGCTGAGGATCGGGGTTCGTACGAGCAGTACTTC. The chain combines TRBV20-1 with TRBJ2-5; D might be TRBD2 (5 bases). The last part of the DNA fits TRBJ2-7 better; the J call may be wrong. Per germline, CDR1 DFQATT and CDR2 SNEGSKA (reference sequence). This CDR3 has 13 residues.

The chain has TRBV7-9 and TRBJ2-2; no definite D call. The CDR3 sequence is 16 residues long. V dropped 0 bases and J dropped 0 bases, with 8 bases sitting between them. Per the germline V gene, CDR1 is SEHNR and CDR2 is FQNEAQ (reference sequence). The chain's CDR3 is CASSLAGLTNTGELFF. In DNA form, the CDR3 reads TGTGCCAGCAGCTTAGCTGGCCTAACGAACACCGGGGAGCTGTTTTTT.

This clonotype has only one observation. The junction differs from germline at one of its ends, possibly a read error. The V gene is TRBV25-1, the J gene TRBJ2-7; D might be TRBD2 (5 bases). The length of the CDR3 is 14 residues. The V gene's germline CDR1 is MGHDK and CDR2 SYGVNS. CDR3 bases: TGTGCCGGCAGTGACCCAGCGGCCTCCAATGAGCAGTACTTC. Translation gives CAGSDPAASNEQYF.

Points on this clonotype: A much larger clone is a single base away; this may be a read error. V is TRBV28 and J is TRBJ1-2; no clear D. Trimming left V 2 bases short and J 7 bases short, with 14 bases between. The CDR3 runs to 14 residues. Germline CDR1 MDHEN, CDR2 SYDVKM. In DNA form, the CDR3 reads TGTGCCAGCAGTTTAAGGTCCCTTATGGGTGGCTACACCTTC. Translated, it gives CASSLRSLMGGYTF.

This clonotype was observed a few times. The chain links TRBV2 to TRBJ2-1; possibly TRBD1 for D (6 bases). The CDR3 is made up of 14 amino acids. V lost 10 bases, J lost 1 base, and 14 bases lay in between. Per the germline V gene, CDR1 is SNHLY and CDR2 is FYNNEI. The chain's CDR3 is CAKSRGLSYNEQFF. The CDR3 DNA reads TGTGCCAAATCCAGGGGTTTATCCTACAATGAGCAGTTCTTC.

The genes are TRBV20-1 and TRBJ2-7; weak D call: TRBD2 (5 bases). The CDR3 is 15 residues long. Germline V gives CDR1 DFQATT, CDR2 SNEGSKA (reference sequence). Between the trimmed V and J ends, which lost 8 bases and 2 bases, there was a span of 22 bases. This CDR3 is CSTATRTGIAYEQYF. The CDR3, as DNA: TGCAGTACCGCGACCCGGACGGGGATTGCCTACGAGCAGTACTTC.

This clonotype came up once. The V gene is TRBV6-6, the J gene TRBJ1-4; no clear D. Germline CDR1 is MNHNY and CDR2 is SVGAGI (reference sequence). Trimming pared 0 bases from V and 0 bases from J, leaving 8 bases between. The CDR3 is 16 residues long. The CDR3 coding sequence is TGTGCCAGCAGTTACTCGGATCGATCAACTAATGAAAAACTGTTTTTT. Translated, it gives CASSYSDRSTNEKLFF.

In its sample, this clonotype was seen a few times. V gene TRBV28 combines with J gene TRBJ2-3; D not certain. Germline CDR1 reads MDHEN; CDR2 reads SYDVKM. The CDR3 contains 16 residues. V was shortened by 8 bases and J by 2 bases, with 20 bases between the two germline ends. The DNA of the CDR3 is TGTGCCAGCCGCCTTTTTGCTGTAGGTCCCACAGATACGCAGTATTTT. Protein product: CASRLFAVGPTDTQYF.

This clonotype was found many times. The chain uses TRBV7-2 and TRBJ2-1, with a tentative D call TRBD1 (6 bases). V was shortened by 5 bases and J by 5 bases, with 13 bases between the two germline ends. Germline CDR1 reads SGHTA; CDR2 reads FQGNSA. The CDR3 contains 14 residues. The CDR3 region is CASSPDSYDNEQFF. The CDR3, as DNA: TGTGCCAGCAGCCCGGACAGCTACGACAATGAGCAGTTCTTC.

V gene TRBV20-1 combines with J gene TRBJ2-2; D may be TRBD1 (6 bases). V was clipped by 5 bases and J by 4 bases, with 11 bases between them. Germline assignment: CDR1 DFQATT and CDR2 SNEGSKA (reference sequence). The CDR3 contains 13 residues. As DNA, the CDR3 is TGCAGTGCTCTTCAGGGGAGCACCGGGGAGCTGTTTTTT. It is translated as CSALQGSTGELFF.

This clonotype was counted a few times. The chain joins TRBV20-1 to TRBJ2-1; weak D call: TRBD1 (5 bases). CDR3 length equals 15 residues. Germline CDR1 and CDR2: DFQATT and SNEGSKA (reference sequence). V was cut by 0 bases and J by 4 bases, with 13 bases left in between. In nucleotides, the CDR3 is TGCAGTGCTAGAGATGCACAACAGGTTTACAATGAGCAGTTCTTC. Translating gives CSARDAQQVYNEQFF.

This clonotype was seen just once. The V and J genes are TRBV9 and TRBJ2-1; a possible D gene is TRBD2 (5 bases). Germline CDR1 reads SGDLS; CDR2 reads YYNGEE. V lost 0 bases and J lost 5, with 12 bases in between. The CDR3 has 15 amino acids. The CDR3 DNA follows: TGTGCCAGCAGCGTAGGCGGATTAGCGCACAATGAGCAGTTCTTC. It encodes CASSVGGLAHNEQFF.

With regard to this clonotype: This could be a read error, since a much larger clone is one nucleotide away. This rearrangement joins TRBV12-3 or TRBV12-4 to TRBJ2-3, with D maybe TRBD2 (5 bases). The CDR3 is made up of 14 amino acids. V was clipped by 7 bases and J by 3 bases, with 14 bases between them. This CDR3 reads CASTARGSTDTQYF. For the CDR3, the DNA is TGTGCCAGCACCGCGAGAGGGAGTACAGATACGCAGTATTTT.

The chain links TRBV20-1 to TRBJ1-1; D call uncertain. The CDR3 runs 14 residues. V lost 0 bases and J 1 base, leaving 9 bases between the germline ends. The V gene's germline CDR1 is DFQATT and CDR2 SNEGSKA (reference sequence). This CDR3 is CSAREPPQNTEAFF. As DNA, the CDR3 is TGCAGTGCTAGAGAACCGCCCCAGAACACTGAAGCTTTCTTT.

The chain uses TRBV20-1 and TRBJ2-7; TRBD1 matches 7 bases. The CDR3 has 13 residues. Germline trimming cut 6 bases from V and 4 bases from J; bases unmatched to any gene: 9. CDR1 is DFQATT and CDR2 is SNEGSKA in the germline V gene (reference sequence). As DNA, the CDR3 is TGCAGTGCCGTGAGGGACAGTCAATACGAGCAGTACTTC. It encodes CSAVRDSQYEQYF.